Listed below are T cell receptor beta chains from one sample, sequenced in a study of human T cells and chemical hapten exposure. MiXCR was run by TCRdb on the RACE reads, yielding one entry per CDR3 protein. In the table there are 350,000 or so distinct CDR3 sequences, roughly 6.9% of which are singletons. The specimen comprised whole blood, sampled in connection with sensitization to the hapten diphenylcyclopropenone (DPC). The receptors originated from a woman between 18 and 29 years old with alopecia areata. Some clones in this sample may be carry-over from other donors' samples. Each CDR3 is given without its conserved first and last residue. Size is omitted from some rows. Given values are once, few, many or a class for expanded clones.

TRBV28 | few | ASSLSGSKEKLF
TRBV9 | - | ASSFRDGGLDSNQPQH
TRBV6-2/TRBV6-3 | - | ASSYRQPNTEAF
TRBV6-6 | - | ASSTTGVEGYT
TRBV6-5 | few | ASSGGTSGVSTDTQY
TRBV20-1 | - | SAPVAQGITEAF
TRBV12-3/TRBV12-4 | few | ASSLWETGTQY
TRBV13 | few | ASSAPELDLEQY
TRBV6-2/TRBV6-3 | few | ASSWDRAFMAQY
TRBV12-3/TRBV12-4 | few | ASSFLGPISNQPQH
TRBV29-1 | - | SVTGTEQAADTQY
TRBV19 | few | ASSIPTESYEQY
TRBV25-1 | few | ASSENRDEQY
TRBV28 | many | ASSPHIVSVNRDYEQY
TRBV4-3 | few | ASSRWPGSLF
TRBV12-3/TRBV12-4 | few | ASSLATWGDTEAF
TRBV19 | - | ASEERGYNEQF
TRBV12-3/TRBV12-4 | many | ASSLVLGRETTGELF
TRBV6-2/TRBV6-3 | - | ASSHGQGGPNTGELF
TRBV5-1 | few | ASSLNQGADTQY
TRBV6-6 | - | ASSSRTGGGSTEAF
TRBV27 | few | ASRHQNEKLF
TRBV29-1 | - | SASGGGETQY
TRBV2 | - | ASHGGSAYNEQF
TRBV6-2/TRBV6-3 | - | ASSLAWSDTEAF
TRBV21-1 | - | ASSKAAGPEAF